This T cell receptor beta chain was observed in a study of monozygotic twins with cystic fibrosis. General study points: In 13 of 16 pairs, V gene usage was closest to the co-twin's. Monozygotic CF twin pairs shared significantly more nucleotide-identical clonotypes than unrelated CF individuals did.

This clone was detected once. Its cognate antigen is unknown. This CDR3 has 16 residues. Germline CDR1 reads SGHAT; CDR2 reads FQNNGV. Germline trimming cut 5 bases from V and 4 bases from J; bases unmatched to any gene: 9. Assay: immunoSEQ multiplex PCR; the TCRdb copy retains only in-frame clones and omits some. The data show around 14,000 clones, more than 75% seen once. V and J are TRBV11-2 and TRBJ2-1, with 9 bases matching TRBD1. This TCR came from a boy aged 5-17 years with cystic fibrosis. Sequencing was carried out using blood. DNA for the CDR3: TGTGCCAGCAGCCCTCACACAGGGGGCCAATACAATGAGCAGTTCTTC. Its translation is CASSPHTGGQYNEQFF.